Sequencing of this TCR beta chain was carried out in a study of blood T cell repertoires in COVID-19 (dated by TCRdb to the early 2020s). Study-wide context: Samples covering the acute and convalescent phases of COVID-19 were provided by collaborators in the United States, Italy and Spain. The material from the prospective study consisted of cDNA or gDNA derived from T cells, B-cell-depleted T cells, or PBMCs. The dataset comprised deeply sampled blood TCRbeta repertoires from subjects exposed to, actively infected with, or recovered from COVID-19. The repertoires were made available in a free public database intended to serve as a resource for research on the immune response to SARS-CoV-2. The samples were drawn from two sources: the first 160 participants of the ongoing ImmuneRACE study, and over 1,000 subjects contributed by 6 global collaborators. A de-identified subject ID, COVID-19 status, age in years and sex were almost always included in the sample metadata. Where available, HLA class I and class II types were taken from metadata supplied by the sample provider and were not determined by assay-based typing.

Taken from cysteine to phenylalanine, the CDR3 has 15 residues. Kept here is only the CDR3 DNA, which spans 45 bases and is read in frame from base 1. The junction shows trimming of 5 bases on V and 0 bases on J, plus 11 bases between the germline ends. For CDR1 and CDR2, the germline V gene (reference sequence) lists LNHDA and SQIVND. On this clone itself: It lacks a known antigen. Nothing much larger sits one base from this clone, and base qualities are not available.

What the work shows at the level of the full study, not this receptor alone: The amount of clinical and demographic metadata varied by source and participant and was provided uncurated.

In the prospective study, participants were about 18 to 100 years old, resided in about two dozen geographic areas of the United States, and were enrolled through a virtual design. Cohort assignment in the prospective study relied on participant-reported clinical history from a screening survey and a study questionnaire. Recovered participants in ImmuneRACE Cohort 3 were defined as having two consecutive negative NP/OP PCR tests, clearance from a healthcare professional, or resolution of symptoms. Mobile phlebotomists in the prospective study collected whole blood, serum and a nasopharyngeal or oropharyngeal swab from every participant. Over a roughly two-month period, participants in the prospective study had the option of providing additional blood draws and questionnaires. Before DNA extraction, prospective study blood samples were shipped either frozen or at room temperature. The immunoSEQ Assay, a bias-controlled multiplex PCR, was used to amplify TCRbeta CDR3 regions from genomic DNA. The authors' pipeline ran thus. Nucleated cell counts per sample were estimated from amplification of reference gene primers within the assay. To quantify the absolute abundance of each unique TCRbeta CDR3 rearrangement, sequence reads were collapsed and filtered. For each sample, productive Simpson clonality was calculated by taking the square root of Simpson's diversity index across productive rearrangements. TCRdb carries this immuneACCESS record with in-frame sequences only. Its versions omit some clonotypes, under half of them owing to an unresolved V gene in the studies checked, with the rest unexplained. V, J and clone size are those of that table, while D and trimming were read from the DNA. Counted in this sample were more than 200,000 clones; about nine tenths of them appeared once. Of the sample, more than 1.5% is held by the ten largest clones.

The V and J segments used are TRBV19 and TRBJ1-3, with the D gene not clear enough to name. The source of this sequence is a man aged 40-49 years who had recovered from COVID-19. The sample was PBMCs or T cells enriched from blood (not recorded which). Here is the DNA: TGTGCCAGTAGTTCGGAGGGAATCTCTGGAAACACCATATATTTT. Its protein is CASSSEGISGNTIYF.